Listed here are 17 T cell receptor beta chains from one sample, sequenced in a study of shared clonotypes between healthy human individuals. Libraries were prepared by immunoSEQ multiplex PCR; TCRdb keeps only in-frame clonotypes and omits some of them. The table includes roughly 2.5 million clones, just over 90% detected once. Sequences were obtained from naive CD4+ T cells sorted from blood. Subset here: CD45RA+ positively selected. These receptors came from a young man in good health.

This rearrangement joins TRBV6-1 to TRBJ1-2; 10 bases are a match to TRBD1. This CDR3 has 17 residues. Germline CDR1 and CDR2: MNHNS and SASEGT. V was clipped by 4 bases and J by 2 bases; unmatched bases: 10. The CDR3 sequence is CASSGSGTGDGNYGYTF. Written as DNA, the CDR3 is TGTGCCAGCAGTGGTTCCGGGACAGGGGATGGGAACTATGGCTACACCTTC.

The chain links TRBV11-1 to TRBJ2-2, with TRBD2 matching 11 bases. Trimming at V came to 7 bases and at J to 2 bases, leaving 15 bases not matched to a gene. Germline lookup yields CDR1 SGHAT and CDR2 FQDESV (reference sequence). The CDR3 length is 19 residues. The CDR3 is CASTPGRLAGGINTGELFF. The CDR3, as DNA: TGTGCCAGCACCCCCGGGAGGCTAGCGGGGGGCATTAACACCGGGGAGCTGTTTTTT.

V and J are TRBV28 and TRBJ1-2, with D perhaps TRBD1 (6 bases). Trimming took 7 bases from V and 4 from J, leaving 16 bases between them. The germline V gene has CDR1 MDHEN and CDR2 SYDVKM. The CDR3 runs to 14 residues. CDR3 in DNA: TGTGCCAGCACCACCAGGGGCCCCGTCTATGGCTACACCTTC. As protein: CASTTRGPVYGYTF.

This chain joins TRBV7-6 and TRBJ2-3, with 8 bases matching TRBD2. CDR3 length: 14 amino acids. V was pared by 2 bases and J by 8 bases, with 6 bases of the junction left unmatched. The germline V gene has CDR1 SGHVS and CDR2 FNYEAQ. DNA of the CDR3: TGTGCCAGCAGCTTATCGGGGGGACTAGGTACGCAGTATTTT. Translated, it gives CASSLSGGLGTQYF.

The chain carries TRBV6-5 and TRBJ2-5, with 9 positions matching TRBD1. The length of the CDR3 is 15 residues. The V gene end was trimmed by 4 bases and the J gene end by 4 bases; junction bases not matched to a gene: 7. The germline V gene has CDR1 MNHEY and CDR2 SVGAGI. This chain's CDR3 is CASSSAGTGLETQYF. The CDR3 nucleotides read TGTGCCAGCAGTTCGGCCGGGACAGGGTTAGAGACCCAGTACTTC.

This clone was counted once. The chain employs TRBV5-6 and TRBJ2-2, with 7 bases matching TRBD2. Germline CDR1 reads SGHDT; CDR2 reads YYEEEE. The V and J ends lost 5 bases and 3 bases, in that order; junction bases with no gene match: 10. The CDR3 contains 16 residues. CDR3 protein: CASRLLAAGDTGELFF. The DNA of the CDR3 is TGTGCCAGCAGACTTCTCGCCGCGGGGGACACCGGGGAGCTGTTTTTT.

The V gene is TRBV5-1, the J gene TRBJ2-2; D might be TRBD1 (5 bases). The V gene's germline CDR1 is SGHRS and CDR2 YFSETQ. V dropped 0 bases and J dropped 2 bases, with 11 bases sitting between them. The CDR3 loop spans 16 amino acids. The CDR3 DNA sequence: TGCGCCAGCAGCTTGGGACAGAGTGCAAACACCGGGGAGCTGTTTTTT. The encoded protein is CASSLGQSANTGELFF.

The chain links TRBV11-2 to TRBJ2-2; possible D gene TRBD2, 5 bases. The CDR3 extends over 16 amino acids. Germline values: CDR1 SGHAT, CDR2 FQNNGV. The ends were cut back, 1 base at V and 7 bases at J, with 16 bases in the middle. The CDR3 here is CASSLAGNLAGGELFF. In DNA form, the CDR3 reads TGTGCCAGCAGCTTAGCGGGGAATCTGGCGGGCGGGGAGCTGTTTTTT. Combining the CDR3 with reference TRBV11-2 and TRBJ2-2 gives the whole variable domain EAGVAQSPRYKIIEKRQSVAFWCNPISGHATLYWYQQILGQGPKLLIQFQNNGVVDDSQLPKDRFSAERLKGVDSTLKIQPAKLEDSAVYLCASSLAGNLAGGELFFGEGSRLTVL.

The chain is built from TRBV7-2 and TRBJ2-5; D gene ambiguous. CDR3 length equals 11 residues. Deletions cut 7 bases from V and 6 bases from J, with 9 bases between. Germline V lookup: CDR1 SGHTA, CDR2 FQGNSA. The CDR3 is CASTVGQTQYF. CDR3 nucleotides: TGTGCCAGCACCGTAGGCCAGACCCAGTACTTC.

The rearrangement links TRBV7-2 to TRBJ2-7, with D possibly TRBD1 on 5 matching bases. Looked up from germline, CDR1 is SGHTA and CDR2 is FQGNSA. The CDR3 runs 15 residues. The germline V and J ends were trimmed by 7 bases and 3 bases, with 19 bases remaining between them. CDR3: CASNQPAAGNYEQYF. For the CDR3, the DNA is TGTGCCAGCAACCAACCTGCGGCAGGGAACTACGAGCAGTACTTC. Combining the CDR3 with reference TRBV7-2 and TRBJ2-7 gives the whole variable domain GAGVSQSPSNKVTEKGKDVELRCDPISGHTALYWYRQSLGQGLEFLIYFQGNSAPDKSGLPSDRFSAERTGGSVSTLTIQRTQQEDSAVYLCASNQPAAGNYEQYFGPGTRLTVT.

The CDR3 spells CASRPTGAHNYGYTF. Here the CDR3 DNA reads TGTGCCAGCAGGCCAACAGGGGCCCATAACTATGGCTACACCTTC. The chain links TRBV5-4 to TRBJ1-2; TRBD1 matches 7 bases. Per germline, CDR1 SGHNT and CDR2 YYREEE (reference sequence). This CDR3 has 15 amino acids. V trimming: 5 bases; J trimming: 1 base; junction bases outside the gene matches: 8.

The V call is TRBV15, the J call TRBJ2-5; tentatively, D is TRBD1 (6 bases). The J call may be in error: the DNA end matches TRBJ2-7 better. Germline-derived CDR1 and CDR2 are LNHNV and YYDKDF (reference sequence). This CDR3 spans 15 amino acids. CDR3: CATSREPRGEYEQYF. The CDR3 region has the DNA TGTGCCACCAGCAGAGAGCCCAGGGGTGAATACGAGCAGTACTTC.

The rearrangement joins TRBV5-1 to TRBJ2-1, with 15 bases fitting TRBD2. The germline V gene has CDR1 SGHRS and CDR2 YFSETQ. J was trimmed by 8 bases and V by 5 bases; bases with no gene match: 5. This CDR3 spans 15 amino acids. The CDR3 reads CASRTGTSGRYEQFF. CDR3 DNA: TGCGCCAGCAGAACCGGGACTAGCGGGAGGTATGAGCAGTTCTTC.

This chain joins TRBV25-1 and TRBJ2-6; the D is unclear. Germline CDR1 and CDR2: MGHDK and SYGVNS. There are 16 residues in the CDR3. With 2 bases removed from V and 0 bases from J, the gap between germline ends came to 8 bases. CDR3: CASSEVTLSGANVLTF. For the CDR3, the DNA is TGTGCCAGCAGTGAAGTTACCCTCTCTGGGGCCAACGTCCTGACTTTC.

This clone has a single count. This sequence joins TRBV7-9 and TRBJ1-3, with 8 bases identical to TRBD1. V was pared by 5 bases and J by 2 bases, with 5 bases of the junction left unmatched. Germline V gene sequence: CDR1 SEHNR, CDR2 FQNEAQ (reference sequence). CDR3 length: 15 amino acids. CDR3 region: CASSGIQGAGNTIYF. CDR3 nucleotide sequence: TGTGCCAGCAGCGGGATACAGGGGGCTGGAAACACCATATATTTT.

Concerning this clone: Other DNA sequences in this specimen translate into the identical CDR3. The chain uses TRBV29-1 and TRBJ2-5; 7 bases line up with TRBD2. CDR1 and CDR2 (germline): SQVTM, ANQGSEA. The CDR3 sequence is 12 residues long. The J segment lost 3 bases and the V segment lost 3 bases, leaving 1 base of the junction unmatched. The CDR3 coding sequence is TGCAGCGTTGAGGGGAGGGAAGAGACCCAGTACTTC. Amino acids: CSVEGREETQYF. Combining the CDR3 with reference TRBV29-1 and TRBJ2-5 gives the whole variable domain SAVISQKPSRDICQRGTSLTIQCQVDSQVTMMFWYRQQPGQSLTLIATANQGSEATYESGFVIDKFPISRPNLTFSTLTVSNMSPEDSSIYLCSVEGREETQYFGPGTRLLVL.

Worth noting for this clone: Within the sample, other DNA sequences also encode this same CDR3. The chain joins TRBV2 to TRBJ2-1, with D uncertain. CDR1 is SNHLY and CDR2 is FYNNEI in the germline V gene. This CDR3 comprises 11 residues. Trimming removed 5 bases from V and 4 bases from J, with 3 bases in between. This CDR3 reads CASSPYNEQFF. For the CDR3, the DNA is TGTGCCAGCAGTCCGTACAATGAGCAGTTCTTC.